This T cell receptor beta chain appears in the sequencing data of a study of response to subunit inactivated influenza vaccine. V lost 7 bases, J lost 2 bases, and 22 bases stayed unmatched. The germline V gene has CDR1 MNHEY and CDR2 SVGEGT. The CDR3 spans 21 residues. TCRdb independently ran MiXCR on the RT-PCR reads; one entry per CDR3 protein. The sample comprises hundreds of thousands of distinct CDR3 sequences, 12% of which are singletons, and about a tenth rests with the top ten. This clonotype was seen at least ten times. This clonotype originated in a man aged 45 to 65 who received an inactivated influenza vaccine. The chain carries TRBV6-2 or TRBV6-3 and TRBJ2-5; 13 bases agree with TRBD2. The starting material was PBMCs from blood, obtained on the day of vaccination. The CDR3 region has the DNA TGTGCCAGCACTCCAAATGGCGTCGGGTGGGGACTAGCGGGGCCACAAGAGACCCAGTACTTC. Translation gives CASTPNGVGWGLAGPQETQYF.